One and the same sample provided the 14 T cell receptor beta chains below, sequenced in a study of blood T cell repertoires in COVID-19. Some clones are missing from TCRdb's copy, which holds only in-frame ones; the method was immunoSEQ multiplex PCR. The data show hundreds of thousands of clones, about 85% seen once. Material for sequencing was PBMCs or T cells enriched from blood (not recorded which). The receptor set was obtained from a woman aged 25-40 years who had been exposed to COVID-19.

This chain connects TRBV9 to TRBJ2-7; D unresolved. Trimming took 0 bases from V and 2 from J, leaving 15 bases between them. The germline CDR1 and CDR2 sequences are SGDLS and YYNGEE. This CDR3 spans 16 amino acids. CDR3 amino acids: CASSVAPQVQTYEQYF. The CDR3 DNA follows: TGTGCCAGCAGCGTAGCCCCCCAGGTTCAAACCTACGAGCAGTACTTC.

This chain joins TRBV7-9 and TRBJ1-1, with 7 nucleotides matching TRBD1. The germline V gene has CDR1 SEHNR and CDR2 FQNEAQ (reference sequence). After removal of 5 bases from V and 8 bases from J, the junction contained 11 bases not matched to a gene. This CDR3 comprises 14 residues. CDR3 sequence reads: CASSVTGSSNEAFF. The CDR3 nucleotides are TGTGCCAGCAGCGTGACAGGGTCCTCGAACGAAGCTTTCTTT.

The genes are TRBV18 and TRBJ2-6; 9 bases line up with TRBD1. The CDR3 runs 20 residues. Losses at the gene ends were 5 bases for V and 3 bases for J; bases not matched to a gene: 17. Germline loops: CDR1 KGHSH, CDR2 LQKENI. The CDR3 DNA reads as TGTGCCAGCTCATCGAGTGTAACAGGGGGCGCCCACTATGGGGCCAACGTCCTGACTTTC. It yields the protein CASSSSVTGGAHYGANVLTF.

The gene calls are TRBV30 and TRBJ1-5; the match to TRBD1 covers 9 bases. Germline V gene lookup returns CDR1 GTSNPN and CDR2 SVGIG (reference sequence). Germline trimming cut 4 bases from V and 4 bases from J; bases unmatched to any gene: 8. The CDR3 sequence is 15 residues long. CDR3 protein: CAWNRLGQGNQPQHF. As DNA, the CDR3 is TGTGCCTGGAACCGACTGGGACAGGGAAATCAGCCCCAGCATTTT.

The rearrangement uses TRBV6-5 and TRBJ1-4; D unclear. Germline lookup yields CDR1 MNHEY and CDR2 SVGAGI. Trimming removed 10 bases at V and 5 bases at J, with 5 bases between. This CDR3 has 10 amino acids. The CDR3 DNA follows: TGTGCCACCCGGAATGAAAAACTGTTTTTT. Translated: CATRNEKLFF.

This chain connects TRBV28 to TRBJ1-3; the D gene is possibly TRBD1 (5 bases). The CDR3 spans 14 residues. CDR1 and CDR2 (germline): MDHEN, SYDVKM. V lost 7 bases, J lost 0 bases, and 10 bases lay in between. In nucleotides, the CDR3 is TGTGCCAGCAACCGGGGGGGCTCTGGAAACACCATATATTTT. It codes for CASNRGGSGNTIYF.

The chain is built from TRBV27 and TRBJ1-1, with D hard to call. In germline, CDR1 is MNHEY, CDR2 SMNVEV (reference sequence). There are 16 residues in the CDR3. Trimming removed 7 bases at V and 3 bases at J, with 21 bases between. The CDR3 nucleotides are TGTGCCAGCATACCCCACTCTAGGTTAGCGCACACTGAAGCTTTCTTT. This sequence encodes CASIPHSRLAHTEAFF.

The chain carries TRBV20-1 and TRBJ2-5, with a weak D call TRBD1 (5 bases). The CDR3 extends over 15 amino acids. Germline CDR1 and CDR2: DFQATT and SNEGSKA (reference sequence). V lost 3 bases and J 3 bases, leaving 17 bases between the germline ends. CDR3 nucleotides: TGCAGTGCTAGTCCGACACTCCTAGGGGAAGAGACCCAGTACTTC. Translating gives CSASPTLLGEETQYF.

CDR3: CASSGAARGQETQYF. CDR3 bases: TGTGCCAGCAGCGGTGCCGCCAGGGGCCAAGAGACCCAGTACTTC. This chain joins TRBV27 and TRBJ2-5; tentatively, D is TRBD1 (6 bases). The CDR3 runs to 15 residues. The germline V gene encodes CDR1 MNHEY and CDR2 SMNVEV (reference sequence). V lost 6 bases and J lost 1, with 15 bases in between.

This clone turned up a few times. This sequence joins TRBV5-4 and TRBJ1-4; the D is unclear. The CDR3 extends over 15 amino acids. The V gene lost 1 base and the J gene lost 2 bases, with 9 bases spanning the gap. The germline V gene encodes CDR1 SGHNT and CDR2 YYREEE (reference sequence). The CDR3 spells CASSLSRATNEKLFF. Written as DNA, the CDR3 is TGTGCCAGCAGCTTGTCGCGGGCCACTAATGAAAAACTGTTTTTT.

This chain uses TRBV7-8 with TRBJ2-5, with 7 nucleotides matching TRBD1. The J segment lost 7 bases and the V segment lost 1 base, leaving 6 bases of the junction unmatched. Germline lookup yields CDR1 SGHVS and CDR2 FQNEAQ. CDR3 length: 14 residues. The CDR3: CASSLEGPGGTQYF. CDR3 nucleotide sequence: TGTGCCAGCAGCTTAGAGGGGCCAGGGGGGACCCAGTACTTC.

This clone was detected a few times. The chain uses TRBV6-6 and TRBJ2-6, with a possible D match to TRBD2 (6 bases). V lost 5 bases, J lost 0 bases, and 17 bases lay in between. The CDR3 loop spans 18 amino acids. The germline CDR1 and CDR2 sequences are MNHNY and SVGAGI (reference sequence). The CDR3 region is CASSPRAGKRSGANVLTF. DNA for the CDR3: TGTGCCAGCAGTCCCCGTGCGGGAAAACGCTCTGGGGCCAACGTCCTGACTTTC.

This clone was seen a single time. The V gene is TRBV6-5, the J gene TRBJ2-3; weak D call: TRBD1 (5 bases). V was cut by 9 bases and J by 1 base, with 11 bases left in between. Germline V CDR1 and CDR2: MNHEY, SVGAGI. CDR3 length equals 13 residues. The CDR3 sequence is CASQGGGTDTQYF. DNA for the CDR3: TGTGCCAGTCAGGGCGGCGGCACAGATACGCAGTATTTT.

V gene TRBV7-9 combines with J gene TRBJ1-1; D is undetermined. The germline CDR1 and CDR2 sequences are SEHNR and FQNEAQ (reference sequence). CDR3 length: 13 residues. Between the trimmed V and J ends, which lost 5 bases and 0 bases, there was a span of 7 bases. The CDR3 is CASSTTVNTEAFF. CDR3 sequence (DNA): TGTGCCAGCAGCACCACAGTGAACACTGAAGCTTTCTTT.